This T cell receptor beta chain was sequenced in a study of shared clonotypes between healthy human individuals. This CDR3 contains 16 residues. V lost 6 bases, J lost 0 bases, and 16 bases lay in between. Germline V gene sequence: CDR1 MNHEY, CDR2 SMNVEV (reference sequence). Profiled with immunoSEQ multiplex PCR; TCRdb holds only in-frame clones, not every one. The sample has about 490,000 clones, 76% seen once. The receptor's source is a woman in her forties in good health. Some clones in this sample may be carry-over from other donors' samples. Sample: PBMCs. This chain links TRBV27 with TRBJ2-3; D gene unclear. This CDR3 is CASSPGLATSTDTQYF. In DNA form, the CDR3 reads TGTGCCAGCAGCCCTGGTCTCGCAACAAGCACAGATACGCAGTATTTT.